Following are 21 T cell receptor beta chains from one sample sequenced in a study of blood T cell repertoires in COVID-19. Produced via immunoSEQ multiplex PCR; TCRdb's table is partial and in-frame only. The sample yields about 300,000 clones, about nine tenths seen once. Sequencing input: PBMCs or T cells enriched from blood (not recorded which). These receptor sequences come from a man in his thirties or forties who had recovered from COVID-19.

J is TRBJ2-1 and V is TRBV19; D perhaps matches TRBD2 (6 bases). Germline values: CDR1 LNHDA, CDR2 SQIVND (reference sequence). V lost 2 bases to trimming and J lost 1 base, with 18 bases between them. CDR3 size: 18 residues. CDR3 coding DNA: TGTGCCAGTAGTATAACCGACATGACTAGTCCGTCCTACAATGAGCAGTTCTTC. Its translation is CASSITDMTSPSYNEQFF.

This clone was counted only a few times. The V call is TRBV3-1 (or the pseudogene TRBV3-2), the J call TRBJ1-5; D remains unclear. CDR1 and CDR2 (germline): LGHDT, YNNKEL (reference sequence). Trimming left V 1 base short and J 6 bases short, with 13 bases between. CDR3 length equals 15 residues. The CDR3 nucleotides are TGTGCCAGCAGCCAAGCCCACGGAACGGGTCAGCCCCAGCATTTT. It translates to CASSQAHGTGQPQHF.

The chain has TRBV4-1 and TRBJ1-6, with D perhaps TRBD1 (5 bases). CDR1 is MGHRA, CDR2 YSYEKL, per germline. The V end was cut by 1 base, the J end by 9 bases, with 13 bases between. The CDR3 is made up of 15 amino acids. CDR3 loop: CASSQGEGMASPLHF. DNA of the CDR3: TGCGCCAGCAGCCAAGGGGAGGGGATGGCTTCACCCCTCCACTTT.

This sequence joins TRBV28 and TRBJ1-4; no clear D. The CDR3 sequence is 17 residues long. V was shortened by 5 bases and J by 7 bases, with 23 bases between the two germline ends. Germline CDR1 and CDR2: MDHEN and SYDVKM. CDR3 in DNA: TGTGCCAGCAGTCCCCATGGAGGTGGCCCCGAAGGTGAAAAACTGTTTTTT. Encoded protein: CASSPHGGGPEGEKLFF.

V is TRBV19 and J is TRBJ1-1; the D gene is possibly TRBD1 (5 bases). CDR1 LNHDA and CDR2 SQIVND come from the germline V gene (reference sequence). Trimming took off 3 bases at V and 5 bases at J, with 7 bases between the two ends. The CDR3 length is 12 residues. The CDR3 region is CASSMGGTEAFF. In DNA, the CDR3 is TGTGCCAGTAGTATGGGGGGTACTGAAGCTTTCTTT.

The rearrangement joins TRBV1 to TRBJ2-1; TRBD2, the table's D call, lacks a check against the DNA. TRBV1 is shown as a pseudogene. The CDR3 is 16 amino acids. The CDR3 loop is CTSSPSGTSGLNEQFF. The CDR3 DNA reads as TGCACCAGCAGTCCCTCCGGGACTAGCGGGCTCAATGAGCAGTTCTTC.

This clone was seen only once. The genes are TRBV9 and TRBJ2-5; D not certain. Per the germline V gene, CDR1 is SGDLS and CDR2 is YYNGEE. The CDR3 loop spans 18 amino acids. V lost 0 bases and J lost 0, with 18 bases in between. Written as DNA, the CDR3 is TGTGCCAGCAGCGTAGGTTTAACTCCGCCCGAGTACCAAGAGACCCAGTACTTC. It is translated as CASSVGLTPPEYQETQYF. The full variable domain, in which reference TRBV9 and TRBJ2-5 provide the parts outside the CDR3, is DSGVTQTPKHLITATGQRVTLRCSPRSGDLSVYWYQQSLDQGLQFLIQYYNGEERAKGNILERFSAQQFPDLHSELNLSSLELGDSALYFCASSVGLTPPEYQETQYFGPGTRLLVL.

The V and J genes are TRBV28 and TRBJ1-2, with D perhaps TRBD1 (5 bases). V was clipped by 4 bases and J by 7 bases, with 7 bases between them. This CDR3 is 11 amino acids long. Germline V gene data show CDR1 as MDHEN and CDR2 as SYDVKM. The CDR3: CASSWGGGYTF. CDR3 DNA: TGTGCCAGCAGTTGGGGCGGTGGCTACACCTTC.

The V gene is TRBV5-1, the J gene TRBJ2-2, with TRBD2 matching 10 bases. Germline assignment: CDR1 SGHRS and CDR2 YFSETQ. The CDR3 extends over 17 amino acids. J was trimmed by 5 bases and V by 5 bases; bases with no gene match: 12. DNA of the CDR3: TGCGCCAGCAGTCGCACCCTTAGCGGGGGGCCAACCGGGGAGCTGTTTTTT. Amino acid sequence: CASSRTLSGGPTGELFF.

This sequence joins TRBV18 and TRBJ2-7; tentatively, D is TRBD2 (5 bases). The germline CDR1 and CDR2 sequences are KGHSH and LQKENI. With 1 base removed from V and 0 bases from J, the gap between germline ends came to 13 bases. The CDR3 has 16 amino acids. Here the CDR3 reads CASSPQSQGSSYEQYF. The CDR3 DNA reads as TGTGCCAGCTCACCACAAAGTCAAGGGAGCTCCTACGAGCAGTACTTC.

V gene TRBV11-3 combines with J gene TRBJ1-3; weak D call: TRBD1 (5 bases). Trimming removed 3 bases at V and 3 bases at J, with 15 bases between. The CDR3 runs 16 residues. Germline V gene data show CDR1 as SGHNT and CDR2 as YENEEA. CDR3 residues: CASSFPPAGDGNTIYF. CDR3 DNA sequence: TGTGCCAGCAGCTTTCCCCCGGCGGGGGATGGAAACACCATATATTTT. The full variable domain, its missing parts supplied by reference TRBV11-3 and TRBJ1-3, is EAGVVQSPRYKIIEKKQPVAFWCNPISGHNTLYWYLQNLGQGPELLIRYENEEAVDDSQLPKDRFSAERLKGVDSTLKIQPAELGDSAVYLCASSFPPAGDGNTIYFGEGSWLTVV.

V gene TRBV10-3 combines with J gene TRBJ2-5, with D tentatively TRBD2 (6 bases). Trimming shortened V by 3 bases and J by 5 bases, and 22 bases separated the two germline ends. Per germline, CDR1 ENHRY and CDR2 SYGVKD. The CDR3 sequence is 17 residues long. The CDR3 nucleotides read TGTGCCATCAGTGACCCTCACCGGGACTCCCAAGGGGAGACCCAGTACTTC. Amino acid sequence: CAISDPHRDSQGETQYF.

This clone has a single count. The chain employs TRBV11-2 and TRBJ1-5; D might be TRBD1 (5 bases). Trimming stripped 0 bases from V and 4 bases from J, with 13 bases between. Germline-derived CDR1 and CDR2 are SGHAT and FQNNGV. The CDR3 covers 16 residues. The CDR3 reads CASSLDYRGGNQPQHF. In nucleotides, the CDR3 is TGTGCCAGCAGCTTAGATTATAGGGGAGGGAATCAGCCCCAGCATTTT.

The gene calls are TRBV28 and TRBJ2-6; 12 bases match TRBD2. The CDR3 is 16 amino acids. CDR1 is MDHEN, CDR2 SYDVKM, per germline. Trimming at V came to 5 bases and at J to 2 bases, leaving 1 base not matched to a gene. CDR3 amino acids: CASSLAGGPGANVLTF. The CDR3 DNA reads TGTGCCAGCAGTCTAGCGGGGGGGCCTGGGGCCAACGTCCTGACTTTC.

This chain links TRBV12-3 or TRBV12-4 with TRBJ1-1; no firm D call. V lost 3 bases and J 5 bases, leaving 7 bases between the germline ends. The CDR3 consists of 12 residues. CDR3 residues: CASSFTGTEAFF. CDR3 nucleotide sequence: TGTGCCAGCAGTTTTACGGGGACTGAAGCTTTCTTT.

The chain recombines TRBV4-2 with TRBJ2-3; 8 bases match TRBD2. Losses at the gene ends were 0 bases for V and 1 base for J; bases not matched to a gene: 9. This CDR3 has 18 residues. Germline assignment: CDR1 LGHNA and CDR2 YNFKEQ. The CDR3 protein is CASSQESPSGSGTDTQYF. In nucleotides, the CDR3 is TGTGCCAGCAGCCAAGAATCCCCTAGCGGGTCGGGCACAGATACGCAGTATTTT.

The rearrangement links TRBV5-6 to TRBJ2-7; D ambiguous. This CDR3 has 13 amino acids. Germline lookup yields CDR1 SGHDT and CDR2 YYEEEE. V was trimmed by 5 bases and J by 1 base, leaving 10 bases between them. CDR3 nucleotide sequence: TGTGCCAGCAGTCCTGTCGTATCCTACGAGCAGTACTTC. It translates to CASSPVVSYEQYF.

In its sample, this clone was seen a few times. This chain connects TRBV7-8 to TRBJ2-5, with D possibly being TRBD1 (6 bases). Per the germline V gene, CDR1 is SGHVS and CDR2 is FQNEAQ. CDR3 length: 16 amino acids. Trimming pared 1 base from V and 2 bases from J, leaving 14 bases between. CDR3 DNA: TGTGCCAGCAGCTTAGGGCCCGGGACAACGCAAGAGACCCAGTACTTC. This translates into CASSLGPGTTQETQYF.

The V and J genes are TRBV7-9 and TRBJ2-5; 9 nucleotides line up with TRBD1. This CDR3 region has 18 residues. Trimming removed 0 bases from V and 5 bases from J; junction bases left unmatched: 13. Germline V gene data show CDR1 as SEHNR and CDR2 as FQNEAQ (reference sequence). In nucleotides, the CDR3 is TGTGCCAGCAGCTTAGCGTTATGGAAATGGGACAGGGAGGAGACCCAGTACTTC. Its translation is CASSLALWKWDREETQYF.

The J gene is TRBJ2-5, the V gene TRBV10-3, with 10 bases aligning to TRBD1. Germline assignment: CDR1 ENHRY and CDR2 SYGVKD. Trimming removed 2 bases from V and 2 bases from J; junction bases left unmatched: 11. This CDR3 comprises 18 residues. The CDR3 is CAISEVDRGRPGQETQYF. The CDR3 DNA reads as TGTGCCATCAGTGAGGTCGACAGGGGGCGTCCCGGACAAGAGACCCAGTACTTC.

The chain couples TRBV28 to TRBJ1-5, with D maybe TRBD1 (6 bases). This CDR3 comprises 14 residues. The V end was cut by 2 bases, the J end by 11 bases, with 16 bases between. Germline V lookup: CDR1 MDHEN, CDR2 SYDVKM. The CDR3: CASSLMTEGGAQHF. CDR3 bases: TGTGCCAGCAGTTTAATGACAGAGGGGGGGGCCCAGCATTTT.